These T cell receptor beta chains were read from a single sample in a study of human versus mouse CDR3 diversity and MHC coevolution. The method was immunoSEQ multiplex PCR; TCRdb's version includes in-frame clones alone and lacks a portion of them. The profile shows around 74,000 clones, under 95% of them singletons. The sequenced material came from naive CD4+ T cells from blood. All receptors derive from a person between 25 and 70 years old in good health. CDR3s include the opening cysteine and the closing phenylalanine or tryptophan. A D gene is named only where the DNA matches it firmly. Clone sizes are given selectively: once, few, many, or a class where the clone is expanded.

D	size	V	J	CDR3	DNA
TRBD2	NA	TRBV7-3	TRBJ2-7	CASSPGTSGYEQYF	TGTGCCAGCAGCCCCGGGACTAGCGGCTACGAGCAGTACTTC
TRBD2	NA	TRBV5-1	TRBJ2-7	CASSLGPIAGAYEQYF	TGCGCCAGCAGCTTGGGGCCTATAGCGGGAGCCTACGAGCAGTACTTC
TRBD1	NA	TRBV6-4	TRBJ1-2	CASSPGTGYGYTF	TGTGCCAGCAGTCCGGGGACAGGATATGGCTACACCTTC
NA	NA	TRBV2	TRBJ2-7	CASSLMPSSYEQYF	TGTGCCAGCAGCCTAATGCCTAGCTCCTACGAGCAGTACTTC
NA	NA	TRBV7-2	TRBJ2-5	CASSFVRLQETQYF	TGTGCCAGCAGCTTCGTCAGGTTACAAGAGACCCAGTACTTC
NA	once	TRBV25-1	TRBJ1-1	CASSMGVVNTEAFF	TGTGCCAGCAGCATGGGAGTGGTGAACACTGAAGCTTTCTTT
NA	NA	TRBV7-9	TRBJ2-2	CASSGGRGGATGELFF	TGTGCCAGCAGTGGAGGGAGAGGCGGAGCCACCGGGGAGCTGTTTTTT
NA	NA	TRBV23-1	TRBJ1-2	CASSHTPGCKSHYGYTF	TGCGCCAGCAGTCACACTCCGGGTTGCAAATCTCACTATGGCTACACCTTC
NA	once	TRBV27	TRBJ2-3	CASSLRRLGTDTQYF	TGTGCCAGCAGTTTGAGGAGGTTGGGCACAGATACGCAGTATTTT
NA	NA	TRBV15	TRBJ1-1	CATSSPGHLNTEAFF	TGTGCCACCAGCAGCCCGGGACACTTGAACACTGAAGCTTTCTTT
TRBD1	NA	TRBV18	TRBJ2-7	CASASGQGSYEQYF	TGTGCCAGCGCGAGCGGACAGGGTTCCTACGAGCAGTACTTC
NA	NA	TRBV6-1	TRBJ2-2	CASRRTENTGELFF	TGTGCCAGCAGGCGCACCGAGAACACCGGGGAGCTGTTTTTT
TRBD1	NA	TRBV5-1	TRBJ2-2	CASSLTIYGTGDGTGELFF	TGCGCCAGCAGCTTGACCATCTATGGGACAGGGGACGGCACCGGGGAGCTGTTTTTT
NA	NA	TRBV5-1	TRBJ1-2	CASSLSSGVNYGYTF	TGCGCCAGCAGCTTGTCTTCAGGGGTAAACTATGGCTACACCTTC
NA	NA	TRBV6-6	TRBJ1-5	CASRPVQGTTQHF	TGTGCCAGCAGACCCGTACAGGGTACGACCCAGCATTTT
TRBD1	NA	TRBV28	TRBJ2-2	CASSGETGSGELFF	TGTGCCAGCAGTGGCGAGACAGGGTCCGGGGAGCTGTTTTTT
TRBD2	NA	TRBV14	TRBJ2-1	CASSLTQAGGPSYNEQFF	TGTGCCAGCAGCCTGACCCAAGCGGGGGGGCCCTCCTACAATGAGCAGTTCTTC